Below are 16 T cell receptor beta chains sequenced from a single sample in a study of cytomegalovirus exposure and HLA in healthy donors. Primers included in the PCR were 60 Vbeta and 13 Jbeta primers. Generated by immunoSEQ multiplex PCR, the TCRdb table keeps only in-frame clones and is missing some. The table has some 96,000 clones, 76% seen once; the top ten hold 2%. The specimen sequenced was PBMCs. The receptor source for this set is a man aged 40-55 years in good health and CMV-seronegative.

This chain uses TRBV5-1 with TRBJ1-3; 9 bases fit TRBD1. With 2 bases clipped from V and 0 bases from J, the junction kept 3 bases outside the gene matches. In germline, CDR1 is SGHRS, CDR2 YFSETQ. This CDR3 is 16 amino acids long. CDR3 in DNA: TGCGCCAGCAGCTTAGGGACAGGGAGCTCTGGAAACACCATATATTTT. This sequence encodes CASSLGTGSSGNTIYF.

CDR3 nucleotides: TGTGCCAGCAGTTTATGGGATCTAGCGGGTGGTCCAGATACGCAGTATTTT. This translates into CASSLWDLAGGPDTQYF. This chain connects TRBV28 to TRBJ2-3, with 8 bases identical to TRBD2. Germline trimming cut 0 bases from V and 4 bases from J; bases unmatched to any gene: 9. Germline CDR1 and CDR2: MDHEN and SYDVKM. The CDR3 is made up of 17 amino acids. Filled out from reference TRBV28 and TRBJ2-3, the complete variable domain reads DVKVTQSSRYLVKRTGEKVFLECVQDMDHENMFWYRQDPGLGLRLIYFSYDVKMKEKGDIPEGYSVSREKKERFSLILESASTNQTSMYLCASSLWDLAGGPDTQYFGPGTRLTVL.

This CDR3 reads CASSSWPQGDTQYF. The CDR3 DNA sequence: TGTGCCAGCAGCTCGTGGCCTCAGGGGGATACGCAGTATTTT. This rearrangement joins TRBV5-6 to TRBJ2-3, with D perhaps matching TRBD1 (6 bases). The CDR3 covers 14 residues. Looked up from germline, CDR1 is SGHDT and CDR2 is YYEEEE. V lost 3 bases to trimming and J lost 6 bases, with 14 bases between them.

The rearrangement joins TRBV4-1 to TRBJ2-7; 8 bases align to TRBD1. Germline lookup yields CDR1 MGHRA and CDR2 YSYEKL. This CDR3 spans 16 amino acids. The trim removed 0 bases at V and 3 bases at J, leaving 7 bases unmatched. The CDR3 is CASSQETRDRGYEQYF. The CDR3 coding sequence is TGCGCCAGCAGCCAAGAAACCAGAGACAGGGGCTACGAGCAGTACTTC.

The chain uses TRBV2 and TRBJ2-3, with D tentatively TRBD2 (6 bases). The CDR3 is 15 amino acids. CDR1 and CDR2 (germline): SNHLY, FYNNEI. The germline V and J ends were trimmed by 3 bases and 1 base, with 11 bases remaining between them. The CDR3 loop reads CASSDQTRGTDTQYF. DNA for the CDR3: TGTGCCAGCAGTGACCAGACTAGAGGCACAGATACGCAGTATTTT.

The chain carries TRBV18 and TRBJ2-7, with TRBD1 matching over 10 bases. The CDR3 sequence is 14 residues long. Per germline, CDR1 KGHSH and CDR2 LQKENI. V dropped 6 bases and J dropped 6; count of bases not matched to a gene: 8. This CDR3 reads CASSTRDRGPEQYF. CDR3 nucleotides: TGTGCCAGCTCCACCAGGGACAGGGGCCCCGAGCAGTACTTC.

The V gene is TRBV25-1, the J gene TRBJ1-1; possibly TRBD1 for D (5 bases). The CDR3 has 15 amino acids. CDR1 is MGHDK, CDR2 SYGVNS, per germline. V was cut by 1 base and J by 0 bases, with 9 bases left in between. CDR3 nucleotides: TGTGCCAGCAGTGAATCGGGGGTCCTGAACACTGAAGCTTTCTTT. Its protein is CASSESGVLNTEAFF. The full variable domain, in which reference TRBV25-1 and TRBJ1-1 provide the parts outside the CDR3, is EADIYQTPRYLVIGTGKKITLECSQTMGHDKMYWYQQDPGMELHLIHYSYGVNSTEKGDLSSESTVSRIRTEHFPLTLESARPSHTSQYLCASSESGVLNTEAFFGQGTRLTVV.

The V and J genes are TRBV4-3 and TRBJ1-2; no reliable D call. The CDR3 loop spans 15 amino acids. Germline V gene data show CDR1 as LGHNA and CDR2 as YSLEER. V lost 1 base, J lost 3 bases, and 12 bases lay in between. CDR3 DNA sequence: TGCGCCAGCAGCCAAGTCTGGGCGATCGACTATGGCTACACCTTC. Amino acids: CASSQVWAIDYGYTF.

CDR3 loop: CAWSLQGYEQYF. The CDR3 bases are TGTGCCTGGAGCCTACAGGGGTACGAGCAGTACTTC. The gene calls are TRBV30 and TRBJ2-7; 7 nucleotides line up with TRBD1. The CDR3 runs 12 residues. Germline values: CDR1 GTSNPN, CDR2 SVGIG (reference sequence). Germline trimming cut 3 bases from V and 4 bases from J; bases unmatched to any gene: 3.

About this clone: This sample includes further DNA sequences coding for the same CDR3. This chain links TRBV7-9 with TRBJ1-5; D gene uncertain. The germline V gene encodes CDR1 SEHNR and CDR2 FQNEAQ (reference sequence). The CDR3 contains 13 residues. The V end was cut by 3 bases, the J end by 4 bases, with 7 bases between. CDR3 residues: CASSFGGNQPQHF. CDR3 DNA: TGTGCCAGCAGCTTCGGAGGAAATCAGCCCCAGCATTTT.

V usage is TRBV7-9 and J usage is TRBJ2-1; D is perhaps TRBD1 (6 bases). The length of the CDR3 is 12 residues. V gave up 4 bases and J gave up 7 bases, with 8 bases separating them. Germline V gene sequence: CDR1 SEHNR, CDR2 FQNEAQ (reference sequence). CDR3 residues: CASSYRVNEQFF. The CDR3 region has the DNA TGTGCCAGCAGCTACAGGGTGAATGAGCAGTTCTTC.

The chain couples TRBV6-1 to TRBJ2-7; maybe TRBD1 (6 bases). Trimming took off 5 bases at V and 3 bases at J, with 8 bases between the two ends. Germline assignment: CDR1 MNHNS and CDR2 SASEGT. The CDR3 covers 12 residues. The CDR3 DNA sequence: TGTGCCAGCAGTAGCAGGGGCTACGAGCAGTACTTC. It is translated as CASSSRGYEQYF.

The CDR3 sequence is CASSQRLDRGTEAFF. The CDR3 nucleotides are TGTGCCAGCAGCCAAAGATTGGACAGGGGAACTGAAGCTTTCTTT. The chain carries TRBV14 and TRBJ1-1, with 9 bases that match TRBD1. Trimming cost V 2 bases and J 5 bases; bases outside gene matches: 6. The CDR3 is made up of 15 amino acids. CDR1 and CDR2 (germline): SGHDN, FVKESK.

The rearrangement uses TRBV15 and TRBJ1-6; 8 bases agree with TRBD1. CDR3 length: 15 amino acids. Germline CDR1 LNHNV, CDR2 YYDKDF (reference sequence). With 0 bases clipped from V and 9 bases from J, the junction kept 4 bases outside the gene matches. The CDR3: CATSRDGTGISPLHF. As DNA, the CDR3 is TGTGCCACCAGCAGAGATGGGACAGGCATTTCACCCCTCCACTTT.

CDR3 DNA: TGTGCCATCAGGACGGGACAGGGGGCAGACGAGCAGTACTTC. Its translation: CAIRTGQGADEQYF. V is TRBV10-3 and J is TRBJ2-7; 12 bases match TRBD1. In germline, CDR1 is ENHRY, CDR2 SYGVKD. Trimming cost V 6 bases and J 5 bases; bases outside gene matches: 5. This CDR3 has 14 amino acids.

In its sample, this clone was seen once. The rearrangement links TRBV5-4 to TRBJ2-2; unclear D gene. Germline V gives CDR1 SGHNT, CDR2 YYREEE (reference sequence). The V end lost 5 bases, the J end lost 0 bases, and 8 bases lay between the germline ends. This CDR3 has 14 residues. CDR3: CASRVYSNTGELFF. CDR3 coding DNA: TGTGCCAGCAGGGTTTACTCGAACACCGGGGAGCTGTTTTTT.